The following is a TCR beta chain sequence with its context. Original analysis: Quantification of nucleated cells was approximated via reference gene primer amplification. Some clones are missing from TCRdb's copy, which holds only in-frame ones; the method was immunoSEQ multiplex PCR. V and J calls and clone size are as listed in that table; D and trimming were resolved from the DNA. The sample consists of 200,000 to 250,000 clones, 86% of them appearing once. The data stem from a study of blood T cell repertoires in COVID-19. In the study overall: The United States, Italy and Spain were the sources of the acute and convalescent COVID-19 samples. The cDNA or gDNA used as material had been derived from T cells, B-cell-depleted T cells, or PBMCs.

The CDR3 length is 11 residues. Trimming took off 2 bases at V and 10 bases at J, with 9 bases between the two ends. The germline V gene encodes CDR1 GTSNPN and CDR2 SVGIG (reference sequence). Sequencing used peripheral blood. The V gene is TRBV30, the J gene TRBJ2-1; D is undetermined. The clonotype originates from an elderly man with acute or convalescent COVID-19. In nucleotides, the CDR3 is TGTGCCTGGAGTCCCATAGTCGAGCAGTTCTTC. Protein: CAWSPIVEQFF.